This entry lists 17 T cell receptor beta chains sequenced from one sample in a study of T cells after yellow fever vaccination. TCRdb processed the 5' RACE reads anew with MiXCR; each CDR3 protein has one entry. The sample has about 220,000 distinct CDR3 sequences; over 6.5% are singletons. This specimen was CD4+ T cells sorted from PBMCs, taken on the day of the yellow fever booster vaccination. All receptors come from a man aged 30 to 45 who received the YFV17D yellow fever vaccine.

This clonotype has at least ten counts. This chain links TRBV5-1 with TRBJ2-7; TRBD1 matches 8 bases. Germline values: CDR1 SGHRS, CDR2 YFSETQ. After removal of 4 bases from V and 6 bases from J, the junction contained 3 bases not matched to a gene. This CDR3 comprises 12 residues. CDR3 amino acids: CASSLQGGEQYF. In nucleotides, the CDR3 is TGCGCCAGCAGCCTACAGGGGGGCGAGCAGTACTTC.

Only a few counts were recorded for this clonotype. The rearrangement links TRBV29-1 to TRBJ2-1; weak D call: TRBD2 (6 bases). The V gene lost 7 bases and the J gene lost 15 bases, with 19 bases spanning the gap. The CDR3 contains 11 residues. Germline V CDR1 and CDR2: SQVTM, ANQGSEA. This CDR3 reads CSAARESSVFF. The DNA for the CDR3 is TGCAGCGCTGCCCGGGAGAGTAGTGTGTTCTTC.

V and J are TRBV6-5 and TRBJ1-3; D is possibly TRBD1 (5 bases). Germline V lookup: CDR1 MNHEY, CDR2 SVGAGI. Trimming removed 0 bases at V and 5 bases at J, with 11 bases between. The CDR3 totals 15 residues. The CDR3 is CASSYSRGVRNTIYF. The CDR3 nucleotides are TGTGCCAGCAGTTACTCGAGGGGAGTCAGAAACACCATATATTTT.

Only a few counts were recorded for this clonotype. The chain uses TRBV27 and TRBJ1-5; 9 bases are a match to TRBD1. CDR3 size: 13 residues. Germline V gene lookup returns CDR1 MNHEY and CDR2 SMNVEV (reference sequence). Unmatched junction bases numbered 2, after V lost 5 bases and J lost 6 bases. CDR3 sequence: CASSTDRGQPQHF. The CDR3 DNA is TGTGCCAGCAGTACGGACAGGGGTCAGCCCCAGCATTTT.

This chain connects TRBV4-3 to TRBJ2-6; D perhaps matches TRBD1 (5 bases). The CDR3 totals 18 residues. CDR1 is LGHNA and CDR2 is YSLEER in the germline V gene. The germline V and J ends were trimmed by 3 bases and 0 bases, with 15 bases remaining between them. CDR3: CASSHGRQTSSGANVLTF. The CDR3 region has the DNA TGCGCCAGCAGCCACGGACGACAGACCAGCTCTGGGGCCAACGTCCTGACTTTC.

V usage is TRBV6-1 and J usage is TRBJ2-1, with TRBD2 identical over 11 bases. J lost 4 bases, V lost 4 bases, and 12 bases had no gene match. Germline CDR1 reads MNHNS; CDR2 reads SASEGT. The CDR3 is 18 residues long. CDR3 sequence (DNA): TGTGCCAGCAGTGGGGAACCGGGACTAGCGGCCCATTACAATGAGCAGTTCTTC. It is translated as CASSGEPGLAAHYNEQFF.

This chain links TRBV11-3 with TRBJ2-1; D possibly corresponds to TRBD2 (6 bases). CDR3 length equals 13 residues. Per the germline V gene, CDR1 is SGHNT and CDR2 is YENEEA. Trimming cost V 3 bases and J 8 bases, with 11 bases left between them. CDR3 DNA: TGTGCCAGCAGCTTTCGGGAGTTCTATGAGCAGTTCTTC. It translates to CASSFREFYEQFF.

This clonotype was counted only a few times. The V gene is TRBV19, the J gene TRBJ2-7, with 8 nucleotides matching TRBD2. The V segment lost 0 bases and the J segment 1 base; nucleotides outside the gene matches: 5. The CDR3 is made up of 16 amino acids. CDR1 is LNHDA and CDR2 is SQIVND in the germline V gene (reference sequence). The CDR3 bases are TGTGCCAGTAGTATAGATCTTGCTAGCGGGTCCTACGAGCAGTACTTC. It yields the protein CASSIDLASGSYEQYF.

This clonotype was seen a few times. The rearrangement uses TRBV20-1 and TRBJ1-6; D might be TRBD1 (6 bases). The length of the CDR3 is 14 residues. The germline CDR1 and CDR2 sequences are DFQATT and SNEGSKA (reference sequence). V was cut by 5 bases and J by 8 bases, with 16 bases left in between. The DNA for the CDR3 is TGCAGTGCTCAGATTGGGGGCAGGGATTCACCCCTCCACTTT. Amino acid sequence: CSAQIGGRDSPLHF.

This clonotype was found many times. The V gene is TRBV11-2, the J gene TRBJ2-2; D is uncertain. The CDR3 covers 15 residues. V dropped 1 base and J dropped 5 bases, with 11 bases sitting between them. The germline gives CDR1 SGHAT, CDR2 FQNNGV. In DNA, the CDR3 is TGTGCCAGCAGCTTAGGAGCGCAAGGAACCGGGGAGCTGTTTTTT. Translation: CASSLGAQGTGELFF.

The table lists this clonotype with many counts. The chain carries TRBV5-1 and TRBJ2-1, with TRBD2 as a possible D gene (5 bases). This CDR3 spans 15 amino acids. The germline V gene has CDR1 SGHRS and CDR2 YFSETQ. V was shortened by 0 bases and J by 6 bases, with 13 bases between the two germline ends. CDR3 protein: CASSLETTLLNEQFF. As DNA, the CDR3 is TGCGCCAGCAGCTTGGAGACTACACTCCTCAATGAGCAGTTCTTC.

The V and J genes are TRBV20-1 and TRBJ2-5; 9 positions match TRBD2. The germline V gene has CDR1 DFQATT and CDR2 SNEGSKA (reference sequence). The CDR3 extends over 16 amino acids. The trim removed 0 bases at V and 5 bases at J, leaving 10 bases unmatched. This CDR3 is CSARDWREGRWETQYF. The DNA of the CDR3 is TGCAGTGCTAGAGATTGGCGGGAGGGCCGGTGGGAGACCCAGTACTTC.

This clonotype was counted a few times. V is TRBV5-1 and J is TRBJ1-6; 10 bases match TRBD1. Germline V gene data show CDR1 as SGHRS and CDR2 as YFSETQ. V trimming: 1 base; J trimming: 7 bases; junction bases outside the gene matches: 2. The CDR3 has 15 amino acids. The CDR3 protein is CASSLRGQGNSPLHF. CDR3 bases: TGCGCCAGCAGCTTGCGGGGACAGGGGAATTCACCCCTCCACTTT. Full variable domain (rest looked up from reference TRBV5-1 and TRBJ1-6): KAGVTQTPRYLIKTRGQQVTLSCSPISGHRSVSWYQQTPGQGLQFLFEYFSETQRNKGNFPGRFSGRQFSNSRSEMNVSTLELGDSALYLCASSLRGQGNSPLHFGNGTRLTVT.

Note on this clonotype: A single base separates this from a much larger clone, so it may be a read error. The V and J genes are TRBV7-2 and TRBJ2-3; 8 bases are shared with TRBD2. The germline V gene encodes CDR1 SGHTA and CDR2 FQGNSA. The CDR3 covers 16 residues. After removal of 3 bases from V and 5 bases from J, the junction contained 10 bases not matched to a gene. The CDR3 region is CASSFEMIAGIDTQYF. CDR3 DNA: TGTGCCAGCAGCTTCGAAATGATAGCGGGAATAGATACGCAGTATTTT.

This clonotype turned up a few times. The genes are TRBV6-1 and TRBJ2-3; 9 bases line up with TRBD2. This CDR3 comprises 15 residues. Germline CDR1 MNHNS, CDR2 SASEGT. The junction had 4 bases not matched to a gene; V was cut back by 4 bases and J by 2 bases. The CDR3 sequence is CASSGASGNTDTQYF. The CDR3 bases are TGTGCCAGCAGTGGGGCTAGCGGGAACACAGATACGCAGTATTTT.

A remark on this clonotype: A read error may explain this, as a much larger clone is one base away. The rearrangement uses TRBV20-1 and TRBJ1-5, with a tentative D call TRBD1 (6 bases). The germline V gene encodes CDR1 DFQATT and CDR2 SNEGSKA (reference sequence). The CDR3 extends over 14 amino acids. The CDR3 DNA is TGCAGTGCTCGGACCGGGACACACAATCAGGCCCAGCATTTT. The encoded protein is CSARTGTHNQAQHF.

This clonotype was found many times. This rearrangement joins TRBV5-1 to TRBJ2-2; TRBD2 matches 7 bases. CDR3 size: 15 residues. V lost 2 bases, J lost 0 bases, and 1 base stayed unmatched. In germline, CDR1 is SGHRS, CDR2 YFSETQ. In nucleotides, the CDR3 is TGCGCCAGCAGCTTCGGGACTACGAACACCGGGGAGCTGTTTTTT. It encodes CASSFGTTNTGELFF.